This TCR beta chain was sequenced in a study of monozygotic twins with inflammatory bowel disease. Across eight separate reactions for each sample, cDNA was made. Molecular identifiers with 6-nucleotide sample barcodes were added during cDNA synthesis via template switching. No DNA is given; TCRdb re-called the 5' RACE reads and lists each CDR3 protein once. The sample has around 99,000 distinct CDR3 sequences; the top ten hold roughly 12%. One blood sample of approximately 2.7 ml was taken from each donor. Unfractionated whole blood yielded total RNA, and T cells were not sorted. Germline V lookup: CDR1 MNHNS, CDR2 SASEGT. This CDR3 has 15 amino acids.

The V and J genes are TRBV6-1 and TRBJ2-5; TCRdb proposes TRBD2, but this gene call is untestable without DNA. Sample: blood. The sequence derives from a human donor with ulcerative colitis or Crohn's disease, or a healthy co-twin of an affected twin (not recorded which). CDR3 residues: CASSVSSGGQETQYF.